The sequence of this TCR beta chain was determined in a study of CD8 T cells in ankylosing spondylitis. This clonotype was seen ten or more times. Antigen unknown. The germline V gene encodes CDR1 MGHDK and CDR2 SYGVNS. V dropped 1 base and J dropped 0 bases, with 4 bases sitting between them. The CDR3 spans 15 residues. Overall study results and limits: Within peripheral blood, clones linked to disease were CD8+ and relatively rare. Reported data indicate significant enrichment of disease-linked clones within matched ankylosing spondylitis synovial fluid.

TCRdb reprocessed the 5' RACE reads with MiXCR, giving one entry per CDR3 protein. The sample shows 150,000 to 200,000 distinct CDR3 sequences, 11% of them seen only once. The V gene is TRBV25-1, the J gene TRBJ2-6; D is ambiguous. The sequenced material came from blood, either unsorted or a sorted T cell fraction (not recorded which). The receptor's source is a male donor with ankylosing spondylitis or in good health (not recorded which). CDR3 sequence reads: CASSEWNSGANVLTF. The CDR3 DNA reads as TGTGCCAGCAGTGAATGGAACTCTGGGGCCAACGTCCTGACTTTC. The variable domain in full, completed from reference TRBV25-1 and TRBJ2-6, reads EADIYQTPRYLVIGTGKKITLECSQTMGHDKMYWYQQDPGMELHLIHYSYGVNSTEKGDLSSESTVSRIRTEHFPLTLESARPSHTSQYLCASSEWNSGANVLTFGAGSRLTVL.